This is a list of T cell receptor beta chains from one sample in a study of blood T cells in healthy people across ages. TCRdb redid the calling of the 5' RACE reads with MiXCR, one entry per CDR3 protein. Counted here are 650,000 to 900,000 distinct CDR3 sequences, 60% to 80% occurring once; the ten biggest clones make up around a quarter. Sequencing was performed on blood. These receptors all stem from a man aged 25-45 years in good health. CDR3s include the opening cysteine and the closing phenylalanine or tryptophan. A D gene is named only where the DNA matches it firmly. The size field is filled for only some rows; it gives once, few, many or a size class.

d_call | j_call | clone_size | v_call | cdr3_aa | cdr3_nt
TRBD1 | TRBJ2-1 | few | TRBV20-1 | CSANIGGQSIYNEQFF | TGCAGTGCCAACATAGGGGGACAGTCGATTTACAATGAGCAGTTCTTC
- | TRBJ1-6 | once | TRBV4-2 | CASSQDRDTTVIYSSPLHF | TGTGCCAGCAGCCAAGATAGGGACACAACAGTAATCTATAGTTCACCCCTCCACTTT
- | TRBJ2-7 | - | TRBV7-2 | CASSPQSGMVYEQYF | TGTGCCAGCAGCCCACAGTCCGGGATGGTCTACGAGCAGTACTTC
- | TRBJ1-2 | once | TRBV7-3 | CASSLSTDSGGYTF | TGTGCCAGCAGCTTAAGTACCGATTCAGGTGGCTACACCTTC
- | TRBJ2-7 | few | TRBV14 | CASSHPTGHEQYF | TGTGCCAGCAGCCACCCGACAGGTCACGAGCAGTACTTC
- | TRBJ1-1 | few | TRBV25-1 | CASEGGTEAFF | TGTGCCAGCGAGGGGGGCACTGAAGCTTTCTTT
TRBD1 | TRBJ1-2 | - | TRBV6-2/TRBV6-3 | CASSYPSLGQTNYGYTF | TGTGCCAGCAGTTACCCGAGTCTGGGACAGACGAACTATGGCTACACCTTC
- | TRBJ2-5 | - | TRBV3-1 | CASSQDANGRGDLGETQYF | TGTGCCAGCAGCCAAGACGCAAACGGCAGGGGGGACTTAGGGGAGACCCAGTACTTC
- | TRBJ2-4 | - | TRBV6-1 | CASSELGSGKNIQYF | TGTGCCAGCAGTGAATTGGGGAGTGGCAAAAACATTCAGTACTTC
- | TRBJ2-3 | - | TRBV4-2 | CASSPKLGNTDTQYF | TGTGCCAGCAGCCCGAAACTAGGGAACACAGATACGCAGTATTTT
- | TRBJ2-6 | - | TRBV7-9 | CASSSRRISGANVLTF | TGTGCCAGCAGCTCGCGACGGATCTCTGGGGCCAACGTCCTGACTTTC
- | TRBJ2-6 | - | TRBV7-3 | CASSLMGNTGANVLTF | TGTGCCAGCAGCTTAATGGGAAACACTGGGGCCAACGTCCTGACTTTC
- | TRBJ1-6 | - | TRBV6-2/TRBV6-3 | CASSYSYDIPLHF | TGTGCCAGCAGTTACTCGTACGATATACCCCTCCACTTT
TRBD1 | TRBJ2-7 | few | TRBV20-1 | CSAIGDRASYEQYF | TGCAGTGCTATCGGGGACAGGGCCTCCTACGAGCAGTACTTC
TRBD1 | TRBJ2-1 | - | TRBV7-2 | CASSRWTGAYNEQFF | TGTGCCAGCAGCCGTTGGACAGGGGCATACAATGAGCAGTTCTTC
TRBD1 | TRBJ2-7 | few | TRBV5-1 | CASSSPGQGVPYEQYF | TGCGCCAGCAGCAGCCCGGGACAGGGGGTCCCCTACGAGCAGTACTTC
- | TRBJ1-1 | few | TRBV5-1 | CASSLAGGVNTEAFF | TGCGCCAGCAGCTTGGCCGGAGGGGTGAACACTGAAGCTTTCTTT
- | TRBJ2-3 | few | TRBV7-2 | CASSPQSTDTQYF | TGTGCCAGCAGTCCCCAGAGCACAGATACGCAGTATTTT
- | TRBJ2-5 | few | TRBV27 | CASSLIGGETQYF | TGTGCCAGCAGTCTCATAGGGGGGGAGACCCAGTACTTC
- | TRBJ2-3 | - | TRBV20-1 | CSARETDTQYF | TGCAGTGCACGAGAAACAGATACGCAGTATTTT